One and the same sample provided the 20 T cell receptor beta chains below, sequenced in a study of cytomegalovirus exposure and HLA in healthy donors. Use of 60 Vbeta and 13 Jbeta primers characterized the PCR. The table came from immunoSEQ multiplex PCR; TCRdb's copy has only in-frame clones and leaves some out. The sample records under 150,000 clones, approximately 83% being singletons. Sample: PBMCs. These receptors were obtained from a male donor in good health and CMV-seronegative.

The rearrangement joins TRBV7-2 to TRBJ2-7; a weak D match, TRBD1 (6 bases). V shed 7 bases and J shed 2 bases, with 15 bases lying between them. CDR1 and CDR2 from the germline V gene are SGHTA and FQGNSA. This CDR3 region has 14 residues. The CDR3 reads CASTSQTGTYEQYF. DNA of the CDR3: TGTGCCAGCACCTCCCAGACAGGCACCTACGAGCAGTACTTC.

The chain recombines TRBV9 with TRBJ1-3; 9 bases are a match to TRBD1. This CDR3 is 18 amino acids long. The V gene's germline CDR1 is SGDLS and CDR2 YYNGEE. V shed 4 bases, J shed 0 bases, and the junction held 11 bases outside the gene matches. For the CDR3, the DNA is TGTGCCAGCAGCCCCTGGGGGGGGACAGGGACCTCTGGAAACACCATATATTTT. Translated, it gives CASSPWGGTGTSGNTIYF.

CDR3 coding DNA: TGTGCCAGCTCACAAAATTCGGGTAATCAGCCCCAGCATTTT. Translation: CASSQNSGNQPQHF. V and J are TRBV18 and TRBJ1-5; unclear D gene. The V gene's germline CDR1 is KGHSH and CDR2 LQKENI. Deletions cut 4 bases from V and 4 bases from J, with 11 bases between. The CDR3 is made up of 14 amino acids.

Notes on this clone: Its ends do not fully match the called genes, so a read error is possible. The chain combines TRBV7-9 with TRBJ2-7; 7 positions agree with TRBD2. In germline, CDR1 is SEHNR, CDR2 FQNEAQ (reference sequence). The CDR3 covers 15 residues. Here the CDR3 reads CSSSFWGGREDEQYF. CDR3 DNA sequence: TGTTCCAGCAGCTTCTGGGGAGGGAGAGAGGACGAGCAGTACTTC.

This chain joins TRBV4-3 and TRBJ2-7, with 13 bases aligning to TRBD2. CDR1 and CDR2 from the germline V gene are LGHNA and YSLEER. The CDR3 totals 15 residues. The ends lost 5 bases at V and 3 bases at J; junction bases unmatched: 4. CDR3 region: CASSSRTSGGYEQYF. In DNA form, the CDR3 reads TGCGCCAGCAGCTCTCGGACTAGCGGGGGCTACGAGCAGTACTTC.

This chain uses TRBV19 with TRBJ1-5, with 7 positions matching TRBD1. CDR1 LNHDA and CDR2 SQIVND come from the germline V gene (reference sequence). V dropped 5 bases and J dropped 4; count of bases not matched to a gene: 11. This CDR3 comprises 16 residues. The CDR3 loop is CASSALDREWNQPQHF. CDR3 DNA: TGTGCCAGTAGTGCCCTTGACAGGGAGTGGAATCAGCCCCAGCATTTT.

This sequence joins TRBV30 and TRBJ2-1; a weak D match, TRBD2 (6 bases). V gave up 2 bases and J gave up 5 bases, with 16 bases separating them. The CDR3 consists of 15 residues. Germline V gene sequence: CDR1 GTSNPN, CDR2 SVGIG (reference sequence). Here the CDR3 reads CAWSKGGTQNNEQFF. DNA for the CDR3: TGTGCCTGGAGTAAAGGCGGGACGCAGAACAATGAGCAGTTCTTC.

The genes are TRBV18 and TRBJ2-7; 8 nucleotides line up with TRBD1. V was clipped by 2 bases and J by 6 bases; unmatched bases: 9. CDR3 length equals 15 residues. Germline lookup yields CDR1 KGHSH and CDR2 LQKENI. The CDR3 sequence: CASSPVPGQGGEQYF. The CDR3 nucleotides read TGTGCCAGCTCACCAGTACCCGGACAGGGAGGCGAGCAGTACTTC. Full variable domain (remainder filled in from reference TRBV18 and TRBJ2-7): NAGVMQNPRHLVRRRGQEARLRCSPMKGHSHVYWYRQLPEEGLKFMVYLQKENIIDESGMPKERFSAEFPKEGPSILRIQQVVRGDSAAYFCASSPVPGQGGEQYFGPGTRLTVT.

The chain is built from TRBV9 and TRBJ2-5; D ambiguous. Trimming took off 5 bases at V and 1 base at J, with 12 bases between the two ends. There are 14 residues in the CDR3. Germline CDR1 SGDLS, CDR2 YYNGEE. The CDR3 nucleotides are TGTGCCAGCAGTGTGGGTGTAGCCCAAGAGACCCAGTACTTC. Its translation is CASSVGVAQETQYF.

The genes are TRBV2 and TRBJ2-2, with D possibly matching TRBD2 (6 bases). Germline loops: CDR1 SNHLY, CDR2 FYNNEI. This CDR3 has 12 residues. Trimming took 8 bases from V and 6 from J, leaving 10 bases between them. CDR3 DNA: TGTGCCAGCTATACTAGCTCCGGGGAGCTGTTTTTT. Amino acids: CASYTSSGELFF.

This chain links TRBV5-4 with TRBJ2-1; 7 bases fit TRBD2. Unmatched junction bases numbered 8, after V lost 0 bases and J lost 5 bases. The CDR3 has 16 amino acids. Germline lookup yields CDR1 SGHNT and CDR2 YYREEE (reference sequence). CDR3 protein: CASSLAGGTMNNEQFF. CDR3 nucleotides: TGTGCCAGCAGCTTGGCCGGGGGGACCATGAACAATGAGCAGTTCTTC.

The chain has TRBV9 and TRBJ2-7; TRBD2 matches 10 bases. This CDR3 is built from 14 residues. The J segment lost 6 bases and the V segment lost 4 bases, leaving 7 bases of the junction unmatched. CDR1 is SGDLS, CDR2 YYNGEE, per germline. The CDR3 sequence is CASSIGLAGVEQYF. The CDR3, as DNA: TGTGCCAGCAGCATTGGCCTAGCGGGAGTCGAGCAGTACTTC.

The chain couples TRBV6-1 to TRBJ2-7; perhaps TRBD2 as D (7 bases). The CDR3 consists of 14 residues. CDR1 is MNHNS, CDR2 SASEGT, per germline. V was trimmed by 4 bases and J by 2 bases, leaving 12 bases between them. CDR3 sequence: CASSGGGHPYEQYF. The CDR3 region has the DNA TGTGCCAGCAGTGGGGGGGGACACCCCTACGAGCAGTACTTC.

V is TRBV4-3 and J is TRBJ1-2; D not resolved. The CDR3 runs 13 residues. The germline gives CDR1 LGHNA, CDR2 YSLEER. V was cut by 0 bases and J by 3 bases, with 5 bases left in between. The CDR3 sequence: CASSQEAYYGYTF. The DNA of the CDR3 is TGCGCCAGCAGCCAAGAGGCCTACTATGGCTACACCTTC.

The V call is TRBV28, the J call TRBJ2-7; 10 bases are a match to TRBD2. J gave up 3 bases and V 2 bases, and 4 bases lay outside the gene matches. The CDR3 consists of 15 residues. Germline CDR1 MDHEN, CDR2 SYDVKM. The DNA for the CDR3 is TGTGCCAGCAGTTTACCTAGCGGGAGAATCTACGAGCAGTACTTC. Translating gives CASSLPSGRIYEQYF. Using reference TRBV28 and TRBJ2-7 for the parts outside the CDR3, the full variable domain is DVKVTQSSRYLVKRTGEKVFLECVQDMDHENMFWYRQDPGLGLRLIYFSYDVKMKEKGDIPEGYSVSREKKERFSLILESASTNQTSMYLCASSLPSGRIYEQYFGPGTRLTVT.

Concerning this clone: The junction shows a germline mismatch at one end, possibly a read error. The J gene is TRBJ2-7, the V gene TRBV7-9; 7 nucleotides agree with TRBD2. Germline CDR1 reads SEHNR; CDR2 reads FQNEAQ (reference sequence). This CDR3 is 13 amino acids long. CDR3 sequence: CSSREGLAYEQYF. Written as DNA, the CDR3 is TGTTCCAGCAGGGAGGGTTTGGCCTACGAGCAGTACTTC.

The rearrangement joins TRBV5-4 to TRBJ2-7; 7 positions match TRBD2. The CDR3 is 17 amino acids. The germline V gene encodes CDR1 SGHNT and CDR2 YYREEE (reference sequence). V trimming: 5 bases; J trimming: 2 bases; junction bases outside the gene matches: 16. The CDR3 loop reads CASSKSGGRERTYEQYF. As DNA, the CDR3 is TGTGCCAGCAGTAAGTCGGGGGGTCGGGAGAGGACCTACGAGCAGTACTTC. Drawing the rest from reference TRBV5-4 and TRBJ2-7, the complete variable domain is ETGVTQSPTHLIKTRGQQVTLRCSSQSGHNTVSWYQQALGQGPQFIFQYYREEENGRGNFPPRFSGLQFPNYSSELNVNALELDDSALYLCASSKSGGRERTYEQYFGPGTRLTVT.

V gene TRBV5-4 combines with J gene TRBJ1-1, with 7 nucleotides matching TRBD1. Germline trimming cut 2 bases from V and 4 bases from J; bases unmatched to any gene: 5. The CDR3 is made up of 14 amino acids. Germline CDR1 and CDR2: SGHNT and YYREEE (reference sequence). CDR3 nucleotides: TGTGCCAGCAGCTTCCAACAGGGGAGCACTGAAGCTTTCTTT. Translating it yields CASSFQQGSTEAFF.

CDR3 protein: CASSPRTASYEQYF. The CDR3 region has the DNA TGCGCCAGCAGCCCGCGGACAGCCTCCTACGAGCAGTACTTC. This chain joins TRBV5-1 and TRBJ2-7; a possible D gene is TRBD1 (6 bases). The CDR3 length is 14 residues. Germline V gene sequence: CDR1 SGHRS, CDR2 YFSETQ. Trimming cost V 4 bases and J 0 bases, with 11 bases left between them.

This clone was observed a single time. The gene calls are TRBV19 and TRBJ1-4; D possibly corresponds to TRBD1 (6 bases). CDR1 LNHDA and CDR2 SQIVND come from the germline V gene (reference sequence). There are 14 residues in the CDR3. The ends were cut back, 3 bases at V and 8 bases at J, with 13 bases in the middle. CDR3 amino acids: CASSMDSVGEKLFF. Written as DNA, the CDR3 is TGTGCCAGTAGTATGGACAGCGTTGGGGAAAAACTGTTTTTT.